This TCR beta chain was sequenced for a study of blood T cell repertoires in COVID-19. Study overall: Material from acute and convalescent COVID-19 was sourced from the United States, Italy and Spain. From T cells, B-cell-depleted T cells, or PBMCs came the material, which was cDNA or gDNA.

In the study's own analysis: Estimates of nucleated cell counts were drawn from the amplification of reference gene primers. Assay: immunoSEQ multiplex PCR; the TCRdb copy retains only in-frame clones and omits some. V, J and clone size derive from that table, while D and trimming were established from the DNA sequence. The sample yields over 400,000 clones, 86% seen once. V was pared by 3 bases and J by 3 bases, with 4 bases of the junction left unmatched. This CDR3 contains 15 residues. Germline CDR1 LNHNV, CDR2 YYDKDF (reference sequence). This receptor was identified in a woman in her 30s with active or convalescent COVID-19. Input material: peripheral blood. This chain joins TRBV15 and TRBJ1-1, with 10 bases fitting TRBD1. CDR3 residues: CATSRTGQGYTEAFF. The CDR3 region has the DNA TGTGCCACCAGCAGGACGGGACAGGGGTACACTGAAGCTTTCTTT.